This section outlines one TCR beta chain sequence together with its context. This CDR3 has 15 residues. Germline V gene lookup returns CDR1 SGHNT and CDR2 YENEEA. Trimming removed 5 bases from V and 3 bases from J, with 16 bases in between. The sample comes from a study of preoperative IRX-2 immunotherapy in early breast cancer. Here immunoSEQ multiplex PCR was the method, and the copy in TCRdb shows in-frame clones only, minus some. The sample has around 3,400 clones, approximately 79% seen once. The treatment was: preoperative locoregional IRX-2 cytokine immunotherapy. Preoperative locoregional IRX-2 cytokine immunotherapy was tested in the phase Ib source study.

The receptor was isolated from a human donor with breast cancer. The gene calls are TRBV11-3 and TRBJ1-1; D remains ambiguous. The sample consisted of tumor tissue, taken after IRX-2 immunotherapy. The CDR3 nucleotides are TGTGCCAGCAGCGGAGAGACACAGACGTACACTGAAGCTTTCTTT. Its protein product is CASSGETQTYTEAFF.